The clone carrying this T cell receptor beta chain was detected ten times or more. Amplification of ligated cDNA took four PCR rounds with SP2 and nested alpha and beta constant primers. TCRdb re-called the UMI-ligation and nested PCR reads with MiXCR, one entry per CDR3 protein. Among some 21,000 distinct CDR3 sequences listed, roughly 6% were seen once. The CDR3 consists of 15 residues. CDR1 and CDR2 from the germline V gene are MNHEY and SMNVEV (reference sequence). V was trimmed by 3 bases and J by 1 base, leaving 11 bases between them. Specified treatment: skin biopsy from PPD injection site in Mantoux-positive individual. TCR cDNA received a 3' ligated oligonucleotide that carried a UMI. Biopsied sites were PPD injections in people with a positive Mantoux test. The sample originates from a study of naive and memory T cell subsets.

The clonotype was recovered from an adult in good health. Sequenced material: skin, taken from a tuberculin skin test site. The gene calls are TRBV27 and TRBJ2-3; D is unresolved. The CDR3 loop is CASSLLRTGTDTQYF. The CDR3 coding sequence is TGTGCCAGCAGTTTGCTTCGCACGGGCACAGATACGCAGTATTTT.